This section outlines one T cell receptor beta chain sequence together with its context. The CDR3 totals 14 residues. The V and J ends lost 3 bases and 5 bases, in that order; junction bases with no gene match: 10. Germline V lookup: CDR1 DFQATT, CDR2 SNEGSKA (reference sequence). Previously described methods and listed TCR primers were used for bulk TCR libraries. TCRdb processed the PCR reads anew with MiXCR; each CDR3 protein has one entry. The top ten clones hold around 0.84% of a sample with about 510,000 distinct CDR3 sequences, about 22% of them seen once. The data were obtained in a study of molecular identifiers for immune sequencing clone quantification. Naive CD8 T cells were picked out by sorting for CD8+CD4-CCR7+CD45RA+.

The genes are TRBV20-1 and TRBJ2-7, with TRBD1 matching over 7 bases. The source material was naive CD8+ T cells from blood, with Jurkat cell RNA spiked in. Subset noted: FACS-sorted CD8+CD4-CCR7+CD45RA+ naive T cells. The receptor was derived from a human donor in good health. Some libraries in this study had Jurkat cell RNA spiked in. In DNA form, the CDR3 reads TGCAGTGCTAGTGCCTCCAGGGGGTCTCACGAGCAGTACTTC. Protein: CSASASRGSHEQYF.